Listed below are T cell receptor beta chains from one sample, sequenced in a study of identifying expanded T cells in peripheral blood. Here immunoSEQ multiplex PCR was the method, and the copy in TCRdb shows in-frame clones only, minus some. The top ten clones hold 3% to 3.5% of a sample with around 75,000 clones, roughly 90% of them seen once. Sequenced input: blood. These receptors were obtained from a person aged 18 to 70 in good health. Both conserved end residues are trimmed from each CDR3. A D gene is named only where the DNA matches it firmly.

J gene,D gene,V gene,CDR3 protein
TRBJ1-5,TRBD1,TRBV19,ASSGGQVYSNQPQH
TRBJ1-3,.,TRBV28,ASSLSTGSGNTIY
TRBJ1-1,TRBD1,TRBV7-8,ASSPRDSSTEAF
TRBJ1-5,.,TRBV6-6,ASSYPGGVNNQPQH
TRBJ1-2,.,TRBV7-2,ASSPRGGGLNYGYT
TRBJ2-5,.,TRBV2,ASAPDSRGTQY
TRBJ2-7,.,TRBV7-5,VRSLGQDGYEQY
TRBJ2-7,TRBD1,TRBV10-2,ATQGGTGGDEQY
TRBJ1-1,TRBD1,TRBV28,ASSLKQGAPTEAF
TRBJ2-3,TRBD2,TRBV5-1,ASSPGTSVHTDTQY
TRBJ1-5,.,TRBV29-1,SVVSGNNQPQH
TRBJ2-3,.,TRBV7-2,ASSSKGGPDTQY
TRBJ2-5,.,TRBV7-9,ASSLQMRGTQY
TRBJ1-1,.,TRBV11-2,ASSLGVRTEAF
TRBJ1-1,.,TRBV5-1,ASSVSSGTDHEAF
TRBJ1-1,.,TRBV5-8,ASSRGTFEAF
TRBJ1-6,.,TRBV13,ASSLRGKSSYNSPLH
TRBJ1-5,.,TRBV6-1,ASSEGPGDEGQPQH
TRBJ2-7,TRBD2,TRBV19,ASSPWGGALDEQY
TRBJ2-7,.,TRBV7-2,ASEGWGSTYEQY
TRBJ2-1,TRBD2,TRBV6-4,ASSRLAGEPNNEQF
TRBJ2-7,TRBD1,TRBV7-9,ASSQPGQSSYEQY
TRBJ1-5,.,TRBV12-5,ASGLWDGDYSNQPQH
TRBJ2-5,.,TRBV6-5,ASSRDQETQY
TRBJ1-5,.,TRBV30,AWSDGFEPQH